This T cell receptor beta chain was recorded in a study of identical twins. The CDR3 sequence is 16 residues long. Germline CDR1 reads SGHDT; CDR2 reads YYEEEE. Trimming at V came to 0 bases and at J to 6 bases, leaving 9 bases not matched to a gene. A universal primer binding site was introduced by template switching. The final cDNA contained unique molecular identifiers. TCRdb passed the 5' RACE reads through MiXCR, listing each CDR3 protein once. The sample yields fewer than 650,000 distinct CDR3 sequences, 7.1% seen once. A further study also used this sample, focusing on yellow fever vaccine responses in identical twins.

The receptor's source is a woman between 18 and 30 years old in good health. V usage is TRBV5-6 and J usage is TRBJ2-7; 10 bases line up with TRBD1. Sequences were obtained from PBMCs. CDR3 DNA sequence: TGTGCCAGCAGCTTGGGAGACAGGGGGCGCGGGCTCGAGCAGTACTTC. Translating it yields CASSLGDRGRGLEQYF.